These T cell receptor beta chains were read from a single sample in a study of blood T cell repertoires in COVID-19. Repertoires were generated with immunoSEQ multiplex PCR, while TCRdb's copy carries only in-frame clones and drops some. The table records approximately 200,000 clones, around 86% of them present only once. Sequencing was done on a sample of PBMCs or T cells enriched from blood (not recorded which). The receptors shown here come from a man under 40 in a cohort exposed to, infected with or recovered from COVID-19 (not recorded which). CDR3s include the opening cysteine and the closing phenylalanine or tryptophan. A D gene is named only where the DNA matches it firmly. The size entry is marked missing in some rows and otherwise reads once, few, many or a size class.

DNA: TGTGCCAGCAGCGTAGATTCACTAGCGGGAGGAAAAGATACGCAGTATTTT
CDR3: CASSVDSLAGGKDTQYF
V: TRBV9
D: TRBD2
size: NA
J: TRBJ2-3

DNA: TGTGCCAGCAGTTCCCCCGGACAGAACACTGAAGCTTTCTTT
CDR3: CASSSPGQNTEAFF
V: TRBV28
D: NA
size: once
J: TRBJ1-1

DNA: TGTGCCAGCTCACCTGAACAAGCGGGAGGGCGGCAAGAGACCCAGTACTTC
CDR3: CASSPEQAGGRQETQYF
V: TRBV18
D: TRBD2
size: NA
J: TRBJ2-5

DNA: TGTGCCAGCACTAAGTGGAGCGGGAGGAACCCGCAGTATTTT
CDR3: CASTKWSGRNPQYF
V: TRBV7-8
D: TRBD2
size: NA
J: TRBJ2-3

DNA: TGTGCCAGCAGCTTGGCCAGGGTGAACACCGGGGAGCTGTTTTTT
CDR3: CASSLARVNTGELFF
V: TRBV5-6
D: NA
size: NA
J: TRBJ2-2

DNA: TGTGCCAGCAGCCGCGGAGGGGTAGGACCTGAAGCTTTCTTT
CDR3: CASSRGGVGPEAFF
V: TRBV7-3
D: NA
size: NA
J: TRBJ1-1

DNA: TGTGCCAGCATGTTTACAGGCCTCGTGACCAGCTACACCTTC
CDR3: CASMFTGLVTSYTF
V: TRBV27
D: NA
size: NA
J: TRBJ1-2

DNA: TGTGCCAGCAGCCTAAGACCAGGCTACGAGCAGTACTTC
CDR3: CASSLRPGYEQYF
V: TRBV11-2
D: NA
size: NA
J: TRBJ2-7

DNA: TGTGCCAGCAGCGCTGGGGGGGGAGGGACCTACAATGAGCAGTTCTTC
CDR3: CASSAGGGGTYNEQFF
V: TRBV6-4
D: TRBD2
size: NA
J: TRBJ2-1

DNA: TGTGCCAGCAGCCCCTGGGGGACAGGGGGAACTGGGGCCAACGTCCTGACTTTC
CDR3: CASSPWGTGGTGANVLTF
V: TRBV7-3
D: TRBD1
size: NA
J: TRBJ2-6

DNA: TGTGCCAGCAGCTTCAGCCAGGGTTCCTACGAGCAGTACTTC
CDR3: CASSFSQGSYEQYF
V: TRBV7-8
D: NA
size: NA
J: TRBJ2-7

DNA: TGTGCCAGCAGTTACTCGGGGGCTGGGGAAAACACTGAAGCTTTCTTT
CDR3: CASSYSGAGENTEAFF
V: TRBV6-5
D: NA
size: NA
J: TRBJ1-1

DNA: TGTGCCAGCAGTGAAGGCTTGACAGGGGCTGAAAAACTGTTTTTT
CDR3: CASSEGLTGAEKLFF
V: TRBV25-1
D: TRBD1
size: NA
J: TRBJ1-4

DNA: TGTGCCAGCAGCTTGCACGGACTAGCGGGAGTCTACACCTACGAGCAGTACTTC
CDR3: CASSLHGLAGVYTYEQYF
V: TRBV5-8
D: TRBD2
size: NA
J: TRBJ2-7

DNA: TGCAGCGTCGTGGCCGGGACTAGCAGTTACGAGCAGTACTTC
CDR3: CSVVAGTSSYEQYF
V: TRBV29-1
D: TRBD2
size: NA
J: TRBJ2-7

DNA: TGTGCCAGCACCCCCGGGGGGCTAGCCCACAATGAGCAGTTCTTC
CDR3: CASTPGGLAHNEQFF
V: TRBV14
D: NA
size: NA
J: TRBJ2-1

DNA: TGCGCCAGCAGCCAAGTAATCTTCTATGGCTACACCTTC
CDR3: CASSQVIFYGYTF
V: TRBV4-1
D: NA
size: NA
J: TRBJ1-2

DNA: TGTGCCAGCAGTTTCCCCCCCGTGTTCTCTGGAAACACCATATATTTT
CDR3: CASSFPPVFSGNTIYF
V: TRBV28
D: NA
size: NA
J: TRBJ1-3

DNA: TGTGCCAGCATTATACCGGGACAGGCCTACTTC
CDR3: CASIIPGQAYF
V: TRBV27
D: TRBD1
size: NA
J: TRBJ2-7

DNA: TGTGCCAGCAGCACCCGACAGGCTTACACTGAAGCTTTCTTT
CDR3: CASSTRQAYTEAFF
V: TRBV5-8
D: NA
size: NA
J: TRBJ1-1

DNA: TGTGCCAGCAGCGTAGGACAGGGTAGGGCCGGGGAGCTGTTTTTT
CDR3: CASSVGQGRAGELFF
V: TRBV9
D: TRBD1
size: NA
J: TRBJ2-2

DNA: TGTGCCAGCAGCGGAGGGAGTACTAATGAAAAACTGTTTTTT
CDR3: CASSGGSTNEKLFF
V: TRBV9
D: NA
size: NA
J: TRBJ1-4

DNA: TGCGCCAGCAGTGAGAGAGCTGACTCTGGAAACACCATATATTTT
CDR3: CASSERADSGNTIYF
V: TRBV10-1
D: NA
size: NA
J: TRBJ1-3

DNA: TGCGCCAGCAGCCGACAAGCCCCGTTTACAGGGCTGCTGAACACTGAAGCTTTCTTT
CDR3: CASSRQAPFTGLLNTEAFF
V: TRBV4-1
D: NA
size: NA
J: TRBJ1-1

DNA: TGTGCCAGCAGTGAGGGACTAGCGGGAGACAATGAGCAGTTCTTC
CDR3: CASSEGLAGDNEQFF
V: TRBV6-1
D: TRBD2
size: NA
J: TRBJ2-1

DNA: TGTGCCAGCAGTTCAGCGGGAGGAAGGAATGAGCAGTTCTTC
CDR3: CASSSAGGRNEQFF
V: TRBV6-5
D: TRBD2
size: NA
J: TRBJ2-1

DNA: TGTGCCAGCAGTTTATCTTACAGGGAAGGCTACACCTTC
CDR3: CASSLSYREGYTF
V: TRBV27
D: NA
size: NA
J: TRBJ1-2

DNA: TGTGCCAGCAGTTTAATCGGGTATGGCTACACCTTC
CDR3: CASSLIGYGYTF
V: TRBV28
D: NA
size: NA
J: TRBJ1-2

DNA: TGTGCCAGCTCACCACCGAGGGCACCAACGGGGAGCTATGGCTACACCTTC
CDR3: CASSPPRAPTGSYGYTF
V: TRBV18
D: NA
size: NA
J: TRBJ1-2

DNA: TGTGCCAGCAGTGCTACCGGCGACAGCTCCTCTCTCGAAAAACTGTTTTTT
CDR3: CASSATGDSSSLEKLFF
V: TRBV27
D: NA
size: NA
J: TRBJ1-4

DNA: TGTGCCAGCAGTTTATGGGCAGGGGGTATCAATCAGCCCCAGCATTTT
CDR3: CASSLWAGGINQPQHF
V: TRBV28
D: TRBD1
size: NA
J: TRBJ1-5

DNA: TGTGCCAGCAGTTTAGGACTAGCGGGAGTGACCTACGAGCAGTACTTC
CDR3: CASSLGLAGVTYEQYF
V: TRBV28
D: TRBD2
size: once
J: TRBJ2-7

DNA: TGTGCCACCAGTGACCCAGGACAGGGGAGCTCCTACGAGCAGTACTTC
CDR3: CATSDPGQGSSYEQYF
V: TRBV24-1
D: TRBD1
size: NA
J: TRBJ2-7

DNA: TGCGCCAGCAGCCAAGATTTGGCCCTAAACATTCAGTACTTC
CDR3: CASSQDLALNIQYF
V: TRBV4-3
D: NA
size: few
J: TRBJ2-4

DNA: TGTGCCAGCAGCTTGGGACAGGGAGGGCCCTATGGCTACACCTTC
CDR3: CASSLGQGGPYGYTF
V: TRBV7-2
D: TRBD1
size: few
J: TRBJ1-2

DNA: TGCGCCAGCAGCCAAGACTCAGCGGGTCTGGTTGTCTCTGGAAACACCATATATTTT
CDR3: CASSQDSAGLVVSGNTIYF
V: TRBV4-1
D: NA
size: NA
J: TRBJ1-3

DNA: TGTGCCAGTAGTATGGTAACAGCCTCTGGAAACACCATATATTTT
CDR3: CASSMVTASGNTIYF
V: TRBV19
D: NA
size: NA
J: TRBJ1-3

DNA: TGTGCCACCAGTGATACCAGGACAGATGGCTACACCTTC
CDR3: CATSDTRTDGYTF
V: TRBV24-1
D: NA
size: NA
J: TRBJ1-2

DNA: TGCAGTGCTCCTCCCCAGTACTTC
CDR3: CSAPPQYF
V: TRBV20-1
D: NA
size: NA
J: TRBJ2-5

DNA: TGTGCCAGCAGCTTAGATGCCAGTATCACAGATACGCAGTATTTT
CDR3: CASSLDASITDTQYF
V: TRBV7-2
D: NA
size: NA
J: TRBJ2-3

DNA: TGTGCCAGCAACCTACAGGGTTTGCTTTCCATGAACACTGAAGCTTTCTTT
CDR3: CASNLQGLLSMNTEAFF
V: TRBV7-2
D: NA
size: few
J: TRBJ1-1

DNA: TGTGCCAGCAGGAGGGCGGAGACCCAGTACTTC
CDR3: CASRRAETQYF
V: TRBV6-5
D: NA
size: NA
J: TRBJ2-5

DNA: TGTGCCAGCAGTTTAAGGCGATGGGGCGGAGAGACCCAGTACTTC
CDR3: CASSLRRWGGETQYF
V: TRBV27
D: NA
size: NA
J: TRBJ2-5

DNA: TGCGCCAGCAGCCAAGCAGGACGGACCGGGGGGTACGAGCAGTACTTC
CDR3: CASSQAGRTGGYEQYF
V: TRBV4-1
D: TRBD2
size: NA
J: TRBJ2-7

DNA: TGTGCCAGCAGTCCTCTCGTGGCAGGGGATGGGGGCTACACCTTC
CDR3: CASSPLVAGDGGYTF
V: TRBV7-9
D: NA
size: NA
J: TRBJ1-2

DNA: TGTGCCAGCAGCCAACCCCTGGCGGTAAACAATGAGCAGTTCTTC
CDR3: CASSQPLAVNNEQFF
V: TRBV4-2
D: NA
size: NA
J: TRBJ2-1

DNA: TGCGCCAGCAGCTTGGATTTTTCGGGGAACGAGCAGTACTTC
CDR3: CASSLDFSGNEQYF
V: TRBV5-1
D: NA
size: few
J: TRBJ2-7

DNA: TGTGCCAGCAGCTGGATTCGGACAGGGGTCTATGAGCAGTTCTTC
CDR3: CASSWIRTGVYEQFF
V: TRBV5-8
D: TRBD1
size: NA
J: TRBJ2-1

DNA: TGCGCCAGCGGCTCAGGGATGAACTATGGCTACACCTTC
CDR3: CASGSGMNYGYTF
V: TRBV10-2
D: NA
size: NA
J: TRBJ1-2

DNA: TGTGCCAGCAGCCCCGAGAGCTCCTATAATTCACCCCTCCACTTT
CDR3: CASSPESSYNSPLHF
V: TRBV5-4
D: NA
size: few
J: TRBJ1-6

DNA: TGCAGCTATTTGCCCGGGTTTGACACCGGGGAGCTGTTTTTT
CDR3: CSYLPGFDTGELFF
V: TRBV29-1
D: NA
size: few
J: TRBJ2-2

DNA: TGTGCCAGCAGTTTATACCGGGACAGGCTAAACACCGGGGAGCTGTTTTTT
CDR3: CASSLYRDRLNTGELFF
V: TRBV27
D: TRBD1
size: NA
J: TRBJ2-2

DNA: TGTGCCAGCAGGACAGGGGCCTACGAGCAGTACTTC
CDR3: CASRTGAYEQYF
V: TRBV12-3/TRBV12-4
D: TRBD1
size: NA
J: TRBJ2-7

DNA: TGTGCCAGCAGCCGCTTTAGTGTTAACACCGGGGAGCTGTTTTTT
CDR3: CASSRFSVNTGELFF
V: TRBV6-6
D: NA
size: once
J: TRBJ2-2

DNA: TGTGCCACCAGTCCGAGTAGGGGCGACACTGAAGCTTTCTTT
CDR3: CATSPSRGDTEAFF
V: TRBV24-1
D: NA
size: NA
J: TRBJ1-1

DNA: TGTGCCATCAGTGAGTCATTCGTTAGTGACACCTACGAGCAGTACTTC
CDR3: CAISESFVSDTYEQYF
V: TRBV10-3
D: NA
size: few
J: TRBJ2-7

DNA: TGTGCCACCAGCAGAGATCGTTTAGGGAGTAATGAAAAACTGTTTTTT
CDR3: CATSRDRLGSNEKLFF
V: TRBV15
D: NA
size: few
J: TRBJ1-4

DNA: TGTGCCAGCTCATCCTCGGGAGGGGGGGGAAACGAGCAGTACTTC
CDR3: CASSSSGGGGNEQYF
V: TRBV18
D: TRBD2
size: once
J: TRBJ2-7

DNA: TGCGCCAGCAGCCAAGAAGGTGAACTAGCGGGAGTTTACTCCTACAATGAGCAGTTCTTC
CDR3: CASSQEGELAGVYSYNEQFF
V: TRBV4-3
D: TRBD2
size: NA
J: TRBJ2-1